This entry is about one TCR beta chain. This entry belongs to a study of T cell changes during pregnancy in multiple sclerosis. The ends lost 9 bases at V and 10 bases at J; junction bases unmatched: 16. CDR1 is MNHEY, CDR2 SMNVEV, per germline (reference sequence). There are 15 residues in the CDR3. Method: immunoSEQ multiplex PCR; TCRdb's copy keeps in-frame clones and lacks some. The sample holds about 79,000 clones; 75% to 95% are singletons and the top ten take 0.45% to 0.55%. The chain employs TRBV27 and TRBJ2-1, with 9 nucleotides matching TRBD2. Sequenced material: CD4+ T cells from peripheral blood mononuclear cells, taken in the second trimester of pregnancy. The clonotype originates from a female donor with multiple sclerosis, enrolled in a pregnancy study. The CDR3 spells CASTMAGLADGEQFF. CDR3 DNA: TGTGCCAGTACAATGGCGGGACTAGCTGACGGGGAGCAGTTCTTC.